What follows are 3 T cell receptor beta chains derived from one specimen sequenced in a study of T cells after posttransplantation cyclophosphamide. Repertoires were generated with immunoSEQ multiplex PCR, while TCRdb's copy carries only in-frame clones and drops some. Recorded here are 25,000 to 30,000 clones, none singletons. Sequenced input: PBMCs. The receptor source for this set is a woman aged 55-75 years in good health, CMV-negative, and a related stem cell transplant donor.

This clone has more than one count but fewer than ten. CDR3 residues: CASTYGRDSYEQYF. The CDR3 region has the DNA TGTGCCAGCACCTATGGTCGGGACAGCTACGAGCAGTACTTC. The V call is TRBV12-3 or TRBV12-4, the J call TRBJ2-7; 7 nucleotides agree with TRBD1. The V and J ends lost 7 bases and 3 bases, in that order; junction bases with no gene match: 9. This CDR3 has 14 residues.

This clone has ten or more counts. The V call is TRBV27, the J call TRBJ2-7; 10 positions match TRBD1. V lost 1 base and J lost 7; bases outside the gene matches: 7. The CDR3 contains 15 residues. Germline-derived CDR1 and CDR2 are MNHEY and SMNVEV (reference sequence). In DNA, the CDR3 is TGTGCCAGCAGTTTATTTGGGACAGGGGTCCTTGAGCAGTACTTC. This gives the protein CASSLFGTGVLEQYF.

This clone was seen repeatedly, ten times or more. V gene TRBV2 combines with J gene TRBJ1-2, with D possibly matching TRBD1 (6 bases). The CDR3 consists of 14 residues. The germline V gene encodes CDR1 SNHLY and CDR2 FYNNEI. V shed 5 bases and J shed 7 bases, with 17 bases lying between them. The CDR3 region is CASSKTQGVFGYTF. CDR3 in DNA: TGTGCCAGCAGTAAGACACAGGGTGTATTTGGCTACACCTTC.